The 16 T cell receptor beta chains listed next were all sequenced from one sample in a study of T cell clonotyping in hematopoietic cell transplantation. Repertoires were generated with immunoSEQ multiplex PCR, while TCRdb's copy carries only in-frame clones and drops some. The sample has 65,000 to 75,000 clones; roughly 93% are singletons. Sequenced sample: peripheral blood mononuclear cells. All receptors come from a man aged 50-60 years in good health. Some clones in this sample may be carry-over from other donors' samples.

J is TRBJ2-7 and V is TRBV5-4; TRBD1 matches 8 bases. The V gene end was trimmed by 0 bases and the J gene end by 2 bases; junction bases not matched to a gene: 7. Germline assignment: CDR1 SGHNT and CDR2 YYREEE (reference sequence). The CDR3 totals 16 residues. The CDR3 loop reads CASSLDGQGAAYEQYF. DNA of the CDR3: TGTGCCAGCAGCTTGGATGGTCAGGGGGCGGCCTACGAGCAGTACTTC.

The rearrangement links TRBV7-8 to TRBJ2-1; 8 bases align to TRBD2. V gave up 3 bases and J gave up 3 bases; unmatched junction bases: 13. Germline lookup yields CDR1 SGHVS and CDR2 FQNEAQ. This CDR3 is 18 amino acids long. This CDR3 reads CASSLRLTSGSGYNEQFF. The DNA of the CDR3 is TGTGCCAGCAGCTTGCGACTCACAAGCGGGAGTGGCTACAATGAGCAGTTCTTC.

The chain links TRBV6-5 to TRBJ1-2; the D is unclear. Trimming shortened V by 8 bases and J by 8 bases, and 24 bases separated the two germline ends. The CDR3 contains 15 residues. Germline loops: CDR1 MNHEY, CDR2 SVGAGI. The CDR3 DNA reads as TGTGCCAGCTTAAAGGTCGAGGCTGGCTTGAAAGGCTACACCTTC. Its protein product is CASLKVEAGLKGYTF.

On this clone itself: Other DNA sequences of this sample code for an identical CDR3. The CDR3 DNA follows: TGTGCCAGCAGCCTCCCCGGGAACACCATATATTTT. It translates to CASSLPGNTIYF. The chain joins TRBV7-2 to TRBJ1-3; D remains ambiguous. The CDR3 sequence is 12 residues long. Germline CDR1 SGHTA, CDR2 FQGNSA. V lost 5 bases, J lost 7 bases, and 9 bases lay in between.

This sequence joins TRBV7-6 and TRBJ2-7, with D possibly TRBD2 on 5 matching bases. Germline V gene sequence: CDR1 SGHVS, CDR2 FNYEAQ. V was pared by 1 base and J by 3 bases, with 16 bases between. CDR3 size: 16 residues. CDR3 amino acids: CASSLGAPSSGYEQYF. DNA for the CDR3: TGTGCCAGCAGCTTAGGTGCCCCTAGCTCGGGCTACGAGCAGTACTTC.

The V gene is TRBV5-4, the J gene TRBJ2-5; the D is unclear. CDR3 length: 15 amino acids. Trimming took 1 base from V and 5 from J, leaving 15 bases between them. CDR1 is SGHNT, CDR2 YYREEE, per germline (reference sequence). For the CDR3, the DNA is TGTGCCAGCAGCTTGAGAGTGCCTACCAAGGAGACCCAGTACTTC. Protein sequence: CASSLRVPTKETQYF.

In DNA form, the CDR3 reads TGTGCCAGCAGAAAATATGAAAAACTGTTTTTT. It specifies CASRKYEKLFF. This chain connects TRBV28 to TRBJ1-4; D not certain. Germline-derived CDR1 and CDR2 are MDHEN and SYDVKM. Trimming pared 6 bases from V and 6 bases from J, leaving 5 bases between. The CDR3 length is 11 residues.

This clone appeared a single time. This chain uses TRBV7-2 with TRBJ2-3; no clear D. The CDR3 consists of 14 residues. In germline, CDR1 is SGHTA, CDR2 FQGNSA. The V end lost 1 base, the J end lost 2 bases, and 7 bases lay between the germline ends. The CDR3 region is CASSLVGNTDTQYF. CDR3 bases: TGTGCCAGCAGCTTAGTGGGAAACACAGATACGCAGTATTTT.

This clone has just one count. The chain couples TRBV6-6 to TRBJ1-2, with D possibly TRBD1 on 5 matching bases. This CDR3 spans 13 amino acids. Trimming took 7 bases from V and 7 from J, leaving 16 bases between them. From germline, CDR1 is MNHNY and CDR2 SVGAGI (reference sequence). CDR3 region: CASINGQGLGYTF. The DNA for the CDR3 is TGTGCCAGCATCAACGGGCAGGGTCTTGGCTACACCTTC.

V usage is TRBV20-1 and J usage is TRBJ2-5; D remains unclear. This CDR3 contains 11 residues. The germline V and J ends were trimmed by 5 bases and 5 bases, with 9 bases remaining between them. Germline-derived CDR1 and CDR2 are DFQATT and SNEGSKA (reference sequence). CDR3 coding DNA: TGCAGTGCTGACCTACGGGAGACCCAGTACTTC. This codes for CSADLRETQYF.

The chain joins TRBV4-1 to TRBJ2-1, with D perhaps being TRBD1 or TRBD2 (5 bases each). Germline-derived CDR1 and CDR2 are MGHRA and YSYEKL. Between the trimmed V and J ends, which lost 1 base and 4 bases, there was a span of 8 bases. The CDR3 sequence is 14 residues long. CDR3 nucleotides: TGCGCCAGCAGCCAAGGGGACCGATACAATGAGCAGTTCTTC. It yields the protein CASSQGDRYNEQFF.

The chain couples TRBV28 to TRBJ2-7; 7 nucleotides match TRBD1. The CDR3 length is 12 residues. Germline V gives CDR1 MDHEN, CDR2 SYDVKM. J gave up 5 bases and V 8 bases, and 6 bases lay outside the gene matches. CDR3 sequence: CASFTGVDEQYF. CDR3 nucleotide sequence: TGTGCCAGCTTCACAGGGGTGGACGAGCAGTACTTC.

The V call is TRBV6-1, the J call TRBJ1-1; tentatively, D is TRBD1 (5 bases). The CDR3 loop spans 13 amino acids. Germline V lookup: CDR1 MNHNS, CDR2 SASEGT. Trimming shortened V by 8 bases and J by 1 base, and 11 bases separated the two germline ends. The CDR3 loop reads CASGRDSNTEAFF. The CDR3 region has the DNA TGTGCCAGCGGCCGGGACTCGAACACTGAAGCTTTCTTT.

V gene TRBV6-6 combines with J gene TRBJ1-5; D call uncertain. V lost 7 bases, J lost 5 bases, and 15 bases lay in between. This CDR3 spans 14 amino acids. The V gene's germline CDR1 is MNHNY and CDR2 SVGAGI (reference sequence). CDR3 amino acids: CASKYGVSDQPQHF. CDR3 in DNA: TGTGCCAGCAAATACGGGGTCTCCGATCAGCCCCAGCATTTT.

This rearrangement joins TRBV28 to TRBJ1-4, with a weak D call TRBD1 (6 bases). The germline V gene encodes CDR1 MDHEN and CDR2 SYDVKM. V was cut by 7 bases and J by 7 bases, with 16 bases left in between. CDR3 length: 14 residues. The DNA for the CDR3 is TGTGCCAGCACTAGGGGGGATGAGAGTGAAAAACTGTTTTTT. It is translated as CASTRGDESEKLFF.

The rearrangement joins TRBV27 to TRBJ1-5; TRBD1 matches at 7 bases. The germline V gene encodes CDR1 MNHEY and CDR2 SMNVEV (reference sequence). Trimming took 7 bases from V and 4 from J; bases not matched to a gene: 13. This CDR3 region has 16 residues. The CDR3 here is CASNRDSPGPNQPQHF. Here the CDR3 DNA reads TGTGCCAGCAACCGGGACAGCCCGGGGCCGAATCAGCCCCAGCATTTT.